The 6 T cell receptor beta chains below all came from one sample that was sequenced in a study of T cell repertoires in cytomegalovirus infection. These TCRs' antigens remain unknown. MiXCR, applied by TCRdb to the reads, yields one record per CDR3 protein. The sample contains about a million distinct CDR3 sequences, around 31% of which appear only once. Sequences were derived from cultured CD8+ T cells from PBMCs, sampled from culture after CMV antigen stimulation. Every receptor here comes from a human donor in good health (CMV status not recorded). Some clones in this sample may be carry-over from other donors' samples.

The chain employs TRBV7-3 and TRBJ1-2, with 7 bases lining up with TRBD1. Losses at the gene ends were 9 bases for V and 6 bases for J; bases not matched to a gene: 4. Germline V gene sequence: CDR1 SGHTA, CDR2 FQGTGA. This CDR3 contains 11 residues. The CDR3, as DNA: TGTGCCAGTACAGGGGAGGATGGCTACACCTTC. This gives the protein CASTGEDGYTF. The full variable domain, its missing parts supplied by reference TRBV7-3 and TRBJ1-2, is GAGVSQTPSNKVTEKGKYVELRCDPISGHTALYWYRQSLGQGPEFLIYFQGTGAADDSGLPNDRFFAVRPEGSVSTLKIQRTERGDSAVYLCASTGEDGYTFGSGTRLTVV.

The J gene is TRBJ1-5, the V gene TRBV24-1, with D uncertain. The CDR3 consists of 14 residues. Between the trimmed V and J ends, which lost 5 bases and 3 bases, there was a span of 10 bases. Per the germline V gene, CDR1 is KGHDR and CDR2 is SFDVKD. CDR3 nucleotides: TGTGCCACCAGTGGTCGACCGACCAATCAGCCCCAGCATTTT. Protein product: CATSGRPTNQPQHF.

V is TRBV5-5 and J is TRBJ1-6, with D unclear. The V end was cut by 0 bases, the J end by 7 bases, with 8 bases between. The CDR3 is 14 amino acids. Per germline, CDR1 SGHKS and CDR2 YYEKEE (reference sequence). CDR3: CASSLGERNSPLHF. Here the CDR3 DNA reads TGTGCCAGCAGCTTGGGAGAACGGAATTCACCCCTCCACTTT.

This clonotype was picked up a small number of times. This chain connects TRBV27 to TRBJ2-3; 7 bases line up with TRBD2. Looked up from germline, CDR1 is MNHEY and CDR2 is SMNVEV (reference sequence). V shed 5 bases and J 1 base; nucleotides not matched to a gene: 9. The CDR3 length is 16 residues. As DNA, the CDR3 is TGTGCCAGCAGTCATGTCCTGGCGGGGGGCACAGATACGCAGTATTTT. This encodes CASSHVLAGGTDTQYF.

The chain has TRBV7-2 and TRBJ2-1; 7 bases fit TRBD2. J gave up 2 bases and V 6 bases, and 7 bases lay outside the gene matches. This CDR3 has 15 residues. Germline assignment: CDR1 SGHTA and CDR2 FQGNSA. CDR3 protein: CASRDGGKAYNEQFF. The CDR3 nucleotides read TGTGCCAGCAGAGACGGGGGGAAAGCCTACAATGAGCAGTTCTTC.

The V call is TRBV4-1, the J call TRBJ1-1, with D perhaps TRBD1 (5 bases). Per germline, CDR1 MGHRA and CDR2 YSYEKL. With 0 bases removed from V and 1 base from J, the gap between germline ends came to 12 bases. The CDR3 extends over 16 amino acids. The CDR3 sequence: CASSQEIGATNTEAFF. The CDR3 DNA reads as TGCGCCAGCAGCCAAGAAATTGGGGCAACGAACACTGAAGCTTTCTTT.